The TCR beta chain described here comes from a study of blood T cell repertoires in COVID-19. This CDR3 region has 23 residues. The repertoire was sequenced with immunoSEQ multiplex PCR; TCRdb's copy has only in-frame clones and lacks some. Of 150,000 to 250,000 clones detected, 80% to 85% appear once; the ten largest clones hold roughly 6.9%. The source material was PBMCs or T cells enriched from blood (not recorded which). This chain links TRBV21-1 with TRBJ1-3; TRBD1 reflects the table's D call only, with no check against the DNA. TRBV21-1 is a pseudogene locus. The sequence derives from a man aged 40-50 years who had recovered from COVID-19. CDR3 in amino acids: CASSKVDPGTVGGSSGFGNTIYF. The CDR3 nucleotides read TGTGCCAGCAGCAAAGTCGATCCCGGGACAGTTGGGGGTAGTTCGGGATTTGGAAACACCATATATTTT.